This passage covers 31 T cell receptor beta chains from one sample sequenced in a study of blood T cell repertoires in COVID-19. Here immunoSEQ multiplex PCR was the method, and the copy in TCRdb shows in-frame clones only, minus some. The sample lists 200,000 to 250,000 clones; nearly 90% were seen once. Sequencing was done on a sample of peripheral blood. The receptors shown here come from a woman in her late teens or twenties who had recovered from COVID-19.

The V gene is TRBV5-1, the J gene TRBJ2-7; 11 bases map to TRBD2. Per the germline V gene, CDR1 is SGHRS and CDR2 is YFSETQ. V was clipped by 0 bases and J by 0 bases; unmatched bases: 2. The CDR3 is 16 residues long. CDR3 protein: CASSLGTSGFSYEQYF. The DNA of the CDR3 is TGCGCCAGCAGCTTGGGGACTAGCGGGTTCTCCTACGAGCAGTACTTC.

The V call is TRBV5-1, the J call TRBJ1-1, with D unresolved. Between the trimmed V and J ends, which lost 7 bases and 7 bases, there was a span of 17 bases. The germline V gene encodes CDR1 SGHRS and CDR2 YFSETQ. The CDR3 has 13 residues. The CDR3 loop is CASWEGGMGEAFF. CDR3 nucleotide sequence: TGCGCCAGCTGGGAGGGTGGTATGGGTGAAGCTTTCTTT. Based on the CDR3 plus reference TRBV5-1 and TRBJ1-1, the full variable domain is KAGVTQTPRYLIKTRGQQVTLSCSPISGHRSVSWYQQTPGQGLQFLFEYFSETQRNKGNFPGRFSGRQFSNSRSEMNVSTLELGDSALYLCASWEGGMGEAFFGQGTRLTVV.

V and J are TRBV2 and TRBJ2-7; D is possibly TRBD1 (6 bases). Germline V gene data show CDR1 as SNHLY and CDR2 as FYNNEI. The CDR3 spans 14 residues. V lost 1 base and J 6 bases, leaving 13 bases between the germline ends. This chain's CDR3 is CASSEGQGPREQYF. CDR3 in DNA: TGTGCCAGCAGTGAAGGGCAGGGGCCGCGCGAGCAGTACTTC. Using reference TRBV2 and TRBJ2-7 for the parts outside the CDR3, the full variable domain is EPEVTQTPSHQVTQMGQEVILRCVPISNHLYFYWYRQILGQKVEFLVSFYNNEISEKSEIFDDQFSVERPDGSNFTLKIRSTKLEDSAMYFCASSEGQGPREQYFGPGTRLTVT.

The rearrangement links TRBV6-5 to TRBJ2-6; D remains ambiguous. The CDR3 is 15 amino acids. V was shortened by 2 bases and J by 0 bases, with 5 bases between the two germline ends. The germline V gene encodes CDR1 MNHEY and CDR2 SVGAGI. The CDR3 DNA reads as TGTGCCAGCAGTTACCTAAACTCTGGGGCCAACGTCCTGACTTTC. Translated, it gives CASSYLNSGANVLTF.

CDR3: CASSYTPYGYTF. The CDR3 DNA reads TGTGCCAGCAGTTACACTCCCTATGGCTACACCTTC. The chain combines TRBV6-2 or TRBV6-3 with TRBJ1-2; D is uncertain. This CDR3 comprises 12 residues. V was trimmed by 2 bases and J by 4 bases, leaving 5 bases between them. Germline V CDR1 and CDR2: MNHEY, SVGEGT.

This clone has just a few counts. The chain is built from TRBV19 and TRBJ1-2, with TRBD1 identical over 7 bases. V was pared by 6 bases and J by 4 bases, with 2 bases of the junction left unmatched. This CDR3 has 12 amino acids. Germline V gene sequence: CDR1 LNHDA, CDR2 SQIVND (reference sequence). CDR3 region: CASSGTAYGYTF. CDR3 bases: TGTGCCAGTAGCGGGACAGCCTATGGCTACACCTTC.

The chain is built from TRBV6-1 and TRBJ2-7, with D possibly matching TRBD2 (6 bases). The CDR3 runs 14 residues. Germline lookup yields CDR1 MNHNS and CDR2 SASEGT. V was shortened by 1 base and J by 5 bases, with 12 bases between the two germline ends. The CDR3 region has the DNA TGTGCCAGCAGTGAAGGGCCGGAGGGCAACGAGCAGTACTTC. Protein: CASSEGPEGNEQYF.

The V call is TRBV4-3, the J call TRBJ2-3; D not resolved. The CDR3 covers 14 residues. Germline-derived CDR1 and CDR2 are LGHNA and YSLEER. Deletions cut 2 bases from V and 2 bases from J, with 8 bases between. The CDR3 region is CASSQQSVTDTQYF. The CDR3 DNA sequence: TGCGCCAGCAGCCAACAATCGGTCACAGATACGCAGTATTTT.

The gene calls are TRBV9 and TRBJ2-6; 7 bases line up with TRBD1. The junction had 10 bases not matched to a gene; V was cut back by 0 bases and J by 4 bases. The CDR3 loop spans 18 amino acids. From germline, CDR1 is SGDLS and CDR2 YYNGEE. The CDR3 nucleotides read TGTGCCAGCAGCGTAGAGACAGGGTACCTATTGGGGGCCAACGTCCTGACTTTC. It translates to CASSVETGYLLGANVLTF. Combining the CDR3 with reference TRBV9 and TRBJ2-6 gives the whole variable domain DSGVTQTPKHLITATGQRVTLRCSPRSGDLSVYWYQQSLDQGLQFLIQYYNGEERAKGNILERFSAQQFPDLHSELNLSSLELGDSALYFCASSVETGYLLGANVLTFGAGSRLTVL.

V usage is TRBV28 and J usage is TRBJ2-6; D not certain. The CDR3 runs to 15 residues. Trimming stripped 8 bases from V and 8 bases from J, with 19 bases between. The germline V gene has CDR1 MDHEN and CDR2 SYDVKM. CDR3: CASLKTRSATNVLTF. CDR3 sequence (DNA): TGTGCCAGCCTCAAGACACGCTCGGCTACCAACGTCCTGACTTTC. Looking up the rest from reference TRBV28 and TRBJ2-6 gives the full variable domain: DVKVTQSSRYLVKRTGEKVFLECVQDMDHENMFWYRQDPGLGLRLIYFSYDVKMKEKGDIPEGYSVSREKKERFSLILESASTNQTSMYLCASLKTRSATNVLTFGAGSRLTVL.

The chain couples TRBV19 to TRBJ2-7, with 9 bases aligning to TRBD2. This CDR3 is 13 amino acids long. Trimming cost V 5 bases and J 2 bases; bases outside gene matches: 1. CDR1 is LNHDA and CDR2 is SQIVND in the germline V gene (reference sequence). In DNA, the CDR3 is TGTGCCAGTAGTGGGACTAGCACCTACGAGCAGTACTTC. This codes for CASSGTSTYEQYF.

The chain's CDR3 is CASSEVPLPSNNEQFF. The CDR3 DNA follows: TGTGCCAGCAGTGAAGTACCCTTACCCTCTAACAATGAGCAGTTCTTC. The chain couples TRBV2 to TRBJ2-1; D ambiguous. The CDR3 has 16 residues. The V gene lost 1 base and the J gene lost 5 bases, with 15 bases spanning the gap. Germline V gene sequence: CDR1 SNHLY, CDR2 FYNNEI.

The chain joins TRBV6-5 to TRBJ2-1, with 13 bases identical to TRBD2. V trimming: 6 bases; J trimming: 5 bases; junction bases outside the gene matches: 4. Germline V gene lookup returns CDR1 MNHEY and CDR2 SVGAGI. This CDR3 comprises 15 residues. In nucleotides, the CDR3 is TGTGCCAGCAGCTCCGGGACTAGCGGGAACAATGAGCAGTTCTTC. Translation gives CASSSGTSGNNEQFF.

In regard to this clone: Within the sample, other DNA sequences also encode this same CDR3. The chain has TRBV4-3 and TRBJ2-1; 12 nucleotides agree with TRBD2. With 0 bases clipped from V and 4 bases from J, the junction kept 1 base outside the gene matches. From germline, CDR1 is LGHNA and CDR2 YSLEER. The CDR3 sequence is 16 residues long. The CDR3 nucleotides read TGCGCCAGCAGCCAAGATCTAGCGGGAGGGTACAATGAGCAGTTCTTC. It encodes CASSQDLAGGYNEQFF.

CDR3 sequence (DNA): TGTGCCAGCTCCAGCCAGGGAACAATACGTGAAGCTTTCTTT. Encoded protein: CASSSQGTIREAFF. The rearrangement uses TRBV18 and TRBJ1-1; tentative D call: TRBD1 (5 bases). The CDR3 extends over 14 amino acids. Germline values: CDR1 KGHSH, CDR2 LQKENI. The V gene lost 6 bases and the J gene lost 7 bases, with 18 bases spanning the gap.

Only one count was recorded for this clone. V and J are TRBV6-1 and TRBJ1-2, with unresolved D. CDR1 MNHNS and CDR2 SASEGT come from the germline V gene. V gave up 2 bases and J gave up 10 bases, with 14 bases separating them. The CDR3 has 13 amino acids. This CDR3 reads CASSERPGSTYTF. The DNA of the CDR3 is TGTGCCAGCAGTGAAAGACCGGGATCTACCTACACCTTC.

The J gene is TRBJ1-1, the V gene TRBV18; 7 bases are a match to TRBD1. CDR1 is KGHSH and CDR2 is LQKENI in the germline V gene. There are 13 residues in the CDR3. The V gene end was trimmed by 5 bases and the J gene end by 6 bases; junction bases not matched to a gene: 6. CDR3 sequence reads: CASSTDRDAEAFF. The CDR3, as DNA: TGTGCCAGCTCAACAGACAGGGATGCTGAAGCTTTCTTT.

The V call is TRBV5-1, the J call TRBJ2-2; no clear D gene. The CDR3 is made up of 14 amino acids. The germline V and J ends were trimmed by 3 bases and 2 bases, with 8 bases remaining between them. Looked up from germline, CDR1 is SGHRS and CDR2 is YFSETQ. The CDR3 DNA reads TGCGCCAGCAGCTCGTCTTTAAACACCGGGGAGCTGTTTTTT. Its protein product is CASSSSLNTGELFF.

The V call is TRBV21-1, the J call TRBJ1-1. TRBV21-1 is a pseudogene. The CDR3 length is 16 residues. In DNA form, the CDR3 reads TGTGCCAGCAGCAAACAGAGACCCCTGGAGTACGGTTCCGCTTTCTTT. Translated, it gives CASSKQRPLEYGSAFF.

The CDR3 is CSVEEPGHLYEQYF. The CDR3, as DNA: TGCAGCGTTGAGGAACCGGGACACCTATACGAGCAGTACTTC. The V and J genes are TRBV29-1 and TRBJ2-7, with a possible D match to TRBD1 (6 bases). The CDR3 totals 14 residues. From germline, CDR1 is SQVTM and CDR2 ANQGSEA. Trimming left V 3 bases short and J 4 bases short, with 16 bases between.

This chain links TRBV2 with TRBJ1-5, with 7 bases identical to TRBD1. Germline V lookup: CDR1 SNHLY, CDR2 FYNNEI. This CDR3 region has 13 residues. The trim removed 8 bases at V and 3 bases at J, leaving 4 bases unmatched. CDR3 protein: CASGDRDNQPQHF. CDR3 sequence (DNA): TGTGCCAGCGGGGACAGAGACAATCAGCCCCAGCATTTT.

The V and J genes are TRBV11-2 and TRBJ1-1; 7 bases align to TRBD1. With V trimmed by 5 bases and J by 3 bases, 12 bases remained unmatched. This CDR3 is 16 amino acids long. Germline CDR1 is SGHAT and CDR2 is FQNNGV. DNA of the CDR3: TGTGCCAGCAGCCAACAAACGGGACAGAAGTACACTGAAGCTTTCTTT. Its protein is CASSQQTGQKYTEAFF. Combining the CDR3 with reference TRBV11-2 and TRBJ1-1 gives the whole variable domain EAGVAQSPRYKIIEKRQSVAFWCNPISGHATLYWYQQILGQGPKLLIQFQNNGVVDDSQLPKDRFSAERLKGVDSTLKIQPAKLEDSAVYLCASSQQTGQKYTEAFFGQGTRLTVV.

V is TRBV9 and J is TRBJ1-3; TRBD1 matches at 9 bases. The J segment lost 3 bases and the V segment lost 4 bases, leaving 11 bases of the junction unmatched. Germline values: CDR1 SGDLS, CDR2 YYNGEE. The CDR3 runs to 17 residues. CDR3 loop: CASSPLGQGTDGNTIYF. CDR3 sequence (DNA): TGTGCCAGCAGCCCCTTGGGACAGGGAACGGATGGAAACACCATATATTTT.

This sequence joins TRBV4-1 and TRBJ1-5; tentative D call: TRBD1 (6 bases). The CDR3 has 15 residues. CDR1 is MGHRA, CDR2 YSYEKL, per germline. Trimming took 1 base from V and 9 from J, leaving 16 bases between them. CDR3 protein: CASSQGPGTQRPQHF. The CDR3 DNA reads as TGCGCCAGCAGCCAAGGCCCCGGGACACAGCGGCCCCAGCATTTT.

This rearrangement joins TRBV19 to TRBJ2-7; TRBD1 might be the D (6 bases). The germline V and J ends were trimmed by 3 bases and 0 bases, with 12 bases remaining between them. Germline lookup yields CDR1 LNHDA and CDR2 SQIVND (reference sequence). CDR3 size: 15 residues. Written as DNA, the CDR3 is TGTGCCAGTAGTATTTCCCAGGGGAGCTCCTACGAGCAGTACTTC. This gives the protein CASSISQGSSYEQYF.

The CDR3 nucleotides read TGTGCCAGTAGTCAGGGACTAGCGGGGTACAATGAGCAGTTCTTC. As protein: CASSQGLAGYNEQFF. The chain uses TRBV19 and TRBJ2-1, with 13 bases that match TRBD2. Germline assignment: CDR1 LNHDA and CDR2 SQIVND (reference sequence). This CDR3 has 15 amino acids. Germline trimming cut 5 bases from V and 4 bases from J; bases unmatched to any gene: 2.

The V call is TRBV11-2, the J call TRBJ2-7; a weak D match, TRBD1 (5 bases). This CDR3 contains 15 residues. Germline assignment: CDR1 SGHAT and CDR2 FQNNGV. V gave up 7 bases and J gave up 0 bases, with 16 bases separating them. In DNA form, the CDR3 reads TGTGCCAGCACCGACAGAGTCTTTAGCTCCTACGAGCAGTACTTC. Its translation is CASTDRVFSSYEQYF.

The chain combines TRBV2 with TRBJ2-7, with 7 positions matching TRBD2. J gave up 4 bases and V 6 bases, and 6 bases lay outside the gene matches. In germline, CDR1 is SNHLY, CDR2 FYNNEI. The CDR3 has 13 residues. The CDR3 sequence: CASRRLADYEQYF. CDR3 bases: TGTGCCAGCAGGCGACTAGCAGATTACGAGCAGTACTTC.

This clone was observed a single time. The chain joins TRBV6-2 or TRBV6-3 to TRBJ2-7; tentatively, D is TRBD2 (5 bases). Germline lookup yields CDR1 MNHEY and CDR2 SVGEGT. The CDR3 consists of 12 residues. V gave up 4 bases and J gave up 7 bases, with 11 bases separating them. CDR3 bases: TGTGCCAGCAGTTTGGGCCGCGGGGAGCAGTACTTC. This codes for CASSLGRGEQYF.

The chain recombines TRBV6-2 or TRBV6-3 with TRBJ2-5, with 13 bases lining up with TRBD2. V shed 0 bases and J 7 bases; nucleotides not matched to a gene: 11. Germline assignment: CDR1 MNHEY and CDR2 SVGEGT. The CDR3 runs 18 residues. The CDR3 region has the DNA TGTGCCAGCAGTTACTCCAGAGGACTAGCGGGAGCGGGGGGGACCCAGTACTTC. This encodes CASSYSRGLAGAGGTQYF.

This rearrangement joins TRBV6-5 to TRBJ2-1; D remains unclear. Germline CDR1 reads MNHEY; CDR2 reads SVGAGI. V was cut by 6 bases and J by 7 bases, with 7 bases left in between. The CDR3 is made up of 11 amino acids. The CDR3 is CASSTRNEQFF. DNA of the CDR3: TGTGCCAGCAGCACCCGGAATGAGCAGTTCTTC.